The 6 T cell receptor beta chains given below trace back to one sample, sequenced in a study of T cell repertoires in cytomegalovirus infection. MiXCR, run by TCRdb on the reads, gives a single entry per CDR3 protein. The profile shows 650,000 to 850,000 distinct CDR3 sequences, almost 30% of them singletons. Antigens of these TCRs are unknown. The sample consisted of cultured CD8+ T cells from PBMCs, taken from culture after CMV antigen stimulation. Source of these receptors: a human donor in good health (CMV status not recorded). Some clones in this sample may be carry-over from other donors' samples.

This clonotype was recorded at least ten times. The genes are TRBV7-6 and TRBJ1-1, with a tentative D call TRBD1 (6 bases). The CDR3 extends over 16 amino acids. Deletions cut 3 bases from V and 3 bases from J, with 17 bases between. Per germline, CDR1 SGHVS and CDR2 FNYEAQ. CDR3 sequence reads: CASSFRGGPADTEAFF. CDR3 nucleotide sequence: TGTGCCAGCAGCTTTAGGGGGGGCCCCGCGGACACTGAAGCTTTCTTT.

The sample holds a few counts of this clonotype. V and J are TRBV6-2 or TRBV6-3 and TRBJ2-7; a weak D match, TRBD2 (6 bases). V lost 3 bases and J 2 bases, leaving 14 bases between the germline ends. CDR3 length: 15 residues. Per the germline V gene, CDR1 is MNHEY and CDR2 is SVGEGT. The CDR3 spells CASSYLRGITYEQYV. CDR3 sequence (DNA): TGTGCCAGCAGTTATCTTCGGGGGATAACCTACGAGCAGTACGTC.

This clonotype was detected only a few times. This chain links TRBV24-1 with TRBJ2-5; 8 bases match TRBD1. CDR1 is KGHDR, CDR2 SFDVKD, per germline. The CDR3 contains 15 residues. The V segment lost 4 bases and the J segment 3 bases; nucleotides outside the gene matches: 6. The CDR3 bases are TGTGCCACCAGTGACCCCAGACAGGGGAAAGAGACCCAGTACTTC. Protein sequence: CATSDPRQGKETQYF.

V gene TRBV28 combines with J gene TRBJ2-1, with TRBD1 matching 11 bases. In germline, CDR1 is MDHEN, CDR2 SYDVKM. After removal of 5 bases from V and 8 bases from J, the junction contained 5 bases not matched to a gene. The length of the CDR3 is 14 residues. This CDR3 reads CASSPRTGGYEQFF. The CDR3 nucleotides read TGTGCCAGCAGTCCGAGGACAGGGGGCTATGAGCAGTTCTTC.

The chain recombines TRBV19 with TRBJ2-1, with no clear D. The CDR3 extends over 12 amino acids. The V end lost 9 bases, the J end lost 7 bases, and 13 bases lay between the germline ends. Germline CDR1 is LNHDA and CDR2 is SQIVND (reference sequence). This chain's CDR3 is CASTQHQNEQFF. CDR3 in DNA: TGTGCCAGCACACAACACCAAAATGAGCAGTTCTTC. Full variable domain (missing parts from reference TRBV19 and TRBJ2-1): DGGITQSPKYLFRKEGQNVTLSCEQNLNHDAMYWYRQDPGQGLRLIYYSQIVNDFQKGDIAEGYSVSREKKESFPLTVTSAQKNPTAFYLCASTQHQNEQFFGPGTRLTVL.

V is TRBV15 and J is TRBJ1-1; D is unclear. The germline V and J ends were trimmed by 5 bases and 8 bases, with 9 bases remaining between them. CDR3 length equals 11 residues. Germline assignment: CDR1 LNHNV and CDR2 YYDKDF (reference sequence). The CDR3 region is CATSLGSEAFF. The DNA for the CDR3 is TGTGCCACCAGCTTAGGGAGCGAAGCTTTCTTT.